A single sample is the source of the 22 T cell receptor beta chains below, sequenced in a study of T cell changes during pregnancy in multiple sclerosis. TCRdb's copy holds only in-frame clones and misses some; the assay was immunoSEQ multiplex PCR. The sample consists of about 77,000 clones, around 91% of them appearing once. Sequencing was performed on peripheral blood, taken before pregnancy. All receptors come from a female donor with multiple sclerosis, enrolled in a pregnancy study.

The rearrangement links TRBV5-1 to TRBJ1-1; TRBD1 aligns across 7 bases. The CDR3 length is 15 residues. The germline V gene has CDR1 SGHRS and CDR2 YFSETQ. Trimming cost V 1 base and J 1 base; bases outside gene matches: 4. In DNA, the CDR3 is TGCGCCAGCAGCTTGCTTCCAGGGGGGAACACTGAAGCTTTCTTT. This codes for CASSLLPGGNTEAFF.

This clone was found a few times. V gene TRBV5-1 combines with J gene TRBJ2-3; the match to TRBD2 covers 8 bases. CDR1 and CDR2 (germline): SGHRS, YFSETQ. The CDR3 sequence is 16 residues long. After removal of 2 bases from V and 1 base from J, the junction contained 6 bases not matched to a gene. The CDR3 DNA reads TGCGCCAGCAGCTTCAGGGACGGGGGGGGCACAGATACGCAGTATTTT. This encodes CASSFRDGGGTDTQYF.

V usage is TRBV5-6 and J usage is TRBJ1-2, with TRBD1 as a possible D gene (6 bases). The CDR3 is 14 amino acids. CDR1 is SGHDT, CDR2 YYEEEE, per germline. Trimming removed 4 bases at V and 2 bases at J, with 12 bases between. The CDR3 spells CASSTGQGNYGYTF. CDR3 in DNA: TGTGCCAGCAGCACCGGGCAGGGGAACTATGGCTACACCTTC.

This clone appeared a single time. The chain carries TRBV5-1 and TRBJ2-2; TRBD2 aligns across 13 bases. From germline, CDR1 is SGHRS and CDR2 YFSETQ. The ends lost 4 bases at V and 1 base at J; junction bases unmatched: 1. CDR3 size: 16 residues. This CDR3 is CASSRLAGGNTGELFF. The CDR3 DNA sequence: TGCGCCAGCAGCCGACTAGCGGGGGGGAACACCGGGGAGCTGTTTTTT.

Here the CDR3 DNA reads TGCGCCAGCAGCCTAAGCGGGAACTACAATGAGCAGTTCTTC. Translating it yields CASSLSGNYNEQFF. The V call is TRBV5-1, the J call TRBJ2-1; TRBD2 matches 7 bases. Per the germline V gene, CDR1 is SGHRS and CDR2 is YFSETQ. This CDR3 region has 14 residues. J gave up 3 bases and V 4 bases, and 4 bases lay outside the gene matches.

In this sample, this clone turned up once. V gene TRBV10-3 combines with J gene TRBJ2-7; D might be TRBD2 (5 bases). CDR3 size: 16 residues. Germline V CDR1 and CDR2: ENHRY, SYGVKD. The V and J ends lost 1 base and 5 bases respectively, with 18 bases between them. This CDR3 is CAISEFRGSSFHEQYF. The CDR3 region has the DNA TGTGCCATCAGTGAGTTCCGGGGATCGTCGTTCCACGAGCAGTACTTC.

The sample holds a few counts of this clone. The CDR3 DNA follows: TGTGCCAGCAGCCTCAGGTTTGGCACAGTGAACACTGAAGCTTTCTTT. This codes for CASSLRFGTVNTEAFF. The rearrangement links TRBV11-2 to TRBJ1-1, with unresolved D. The V gene lost 5 bases and the J gene lost 0 bases, with 16 bases spanning the gap. This CDR3 has 16 amino acids. Germline CDR1 and CDR2: SGHAT and FQNNGV.

The chain has TRBV28 and TRBJ1-2; D is uncertain. The CDR3 is made up of 13 amino acids. Trimming removed 5 bases at V and 0 bases at J, with 7 bases between. Germline V lookup: CDR1 MDHEN, CDR2 SYDVKM. The CDR3 sequence: CASSPSPNYGYTF. The CDR3 DNA follows: TGTGCCAGCAGTCCGTCCCCTAACTATGGCTACACCTTC.

This sequence joins TRBV11-2 and TRBJ1-4; 7 bases are a match to TRBD1. This CDR3 is 15 amino acids long. CDR1 is SGHAT and CDR2 is FQNNGV in the germline V gene. Germline trimming cut 3 bases from V and 8 bases from J; bases unmatched to any gene: 9. The CDR3 bases are TGTGCCAGCAGCTTTCGACAGGGTAGAAAGGAAAAACTGTTTTTT. Its translation is CASSFRQGRKEKLFF.

The chain carries TRBV7-3 and TRBJ2-2; 9 bases fit TRBD2. The V segment lost 4 bases and the J segment 5 bases; nucleotides outside the gene matches: 11. CDR3 length equals 17 residues. CDR1 and CDR2 from the germline V gene are SGHTA and FQGTGA. The CDR3 sequence is CASSSSGGGAGTGELFF. CDR3 sequence (DNA): TGTGCCAGCAGCTCCTCTGGCGGGGGGGCCGGGACCGGGGAGCTGTTTTTT. The full variable domain, rest sourced from reference TRBV7-3 and TRBJ2-2, is GAGVSQTPSNKVTEKGKYVELRCDPISGHTALYWYRQSLGQGPEFLIYFQGTGAADDSGLPNDRFFAVRPEGSVSTLKIQRTERGDSAVYLCASSSSGGGAGTGELFFGEGSRLTVL.

The rearrangement joins TRBV28 to TRBJ2-1; the match to TRBD2 covers 9 bases. There are 14 residues in the CDR3. V was pared by 8 bases and J by 9 bases, with 11 bases of the junction left unmatched. Germline CDR1 MDHEN, CDR2 SYDVKM. The CDR3 loop reads CASLGGGALGEQFF. CDR3 bases: TGTGCCAGCCTTGGCGGGGGGGCCCTGGGTGAGCAGTTCTTC. The full variable domain, with the rest looked up from reference TRBV28 and TRBJ2-1, is DVKVTQSSRYLVKRTGEKVFLECVQDMDHENMFWYRQDPGLGLRLIYFSYDVKMKEKGDIPEGYSVSREKKERFSLILESASTNQTSMYLCASLGGGALGEQFFGPGTRLTVL.

The V and J genes are TRBV9 and TRBJ2-3; D is unclear. CDR1 is SGDLS, CDR2 YYNGEE, per germline. V was cut by 2 bases and J by 2 bases, with 6 bases left in between. The CDR3 spans 13 residues. CDR3 loop: CASSVDTTDTQYF. The CDR3, as DNA: TGTGCCAGCAGCGTTGACACCACAGATACGCAGTATTTT.

The chain is built from TRBV7-3 and TRBJ1-3, with no clear D. CDR3 length: 16 amino acids. CDR1 and CDR2 (germline): SGHTA, FQGTGA. The V end lost 1 base, the J end lost 0 bases, and 10 bases lay between the germline ends. Here the CDR3 DNA reads TGTGCCAGCAGCTTAAGGGAGCTGAACTCTGGAAACACCATATATTTT. This encodes CASSLRELNSGNTIYF.

In DNA, the CDR3 is TGCGCCAGCAGCCAAGCAACGGGAGAGAGAATCTATGGCTACACCTTC. Residues: CASSQATGERIYGYTF. V gene TRBV4-3 combines with J gene TRBJ1-2; no clear D gene. V was cut by 1 base and J by 4 bases, with 16 bases left in between. There are 16 residues in the CDR3. The germline V gene has CDR1 LGHNA and CDR2 YSLEER.

J is TRBJ2-7 and V is TRBV21-1; the D call TRBD1 from the table was never checked on the DNA. TRBV21-1 is deemed a pseudogene. The CDR3 is 16 amino acids. The CDR3 protein is CASSVGGTGESYEQYF. The CDR3 bases are TGTGCCAGCAGCGTGGGGGGTACAGGGGAGTCCTACGAGCAGTACTTC.

J is TRBJ2-5 and V is TRBV25-1; D may be TRBD2 (5 bases). Germline V gives CDR1 MGHDK, CDR2 SYGVNS. The CDR3 totals 16 residues. Trimming removed 2 bases at V and 2 bases at J, with 15 bases between. The CDR3 nucleotides read TGTGCCAGCAGTGAAGGGGAGCGAGTTTTTCAAGAGACCCAGTACTTC. Its translation: CASSEGERVFQETQYF.

The table lists this clone with a count of one. The rearrangement joins TRBV19 to TRBJ2-5; 9 nucleotides align to TRBD2. V lost 5 bases, J lost 5 bases, and 15 bases stayed unmatched. Germline V CDR1 and CDR2: LNHDA, SQIVND (reference sequence). CDR3 size: 17 residues. The CDR3 is CASSPRDVAGAFETQYF. In DNA form, the CDR3 reads TGTGCCAGTAGTCCCCGGGACGTAGCGGGGGCCTTTGAGACCCAGTACTTC.

The V gene is TRBV19, the J gene TRBJ2-2, with D perhaps TRBD1 (6 bases). V was trimmed by 10 bases and J by 3 bases, leaving 18 bases between them. CDR3 size: 15 residues. In germline, CDR1 is LNHDA, CDR2 SQIVND (reference sequence). CDR3 region: CATKGDISYTGELFF. The CDR3 DNA reads as TGTGCCACTAAGGGGGACATTAGTTACACCGGGGAGCTGTTTTTT.

The chain has TRBV2 and TRBJ1-1; no reliable D call. CDR1 is SNHLY and CDR2 is FYNNEI in the germline V gene. The V end lost 10 bases, the J end lost 12 bases, and 18 bases lay between the germline ends. The CDR3 sequence is 11 residues long. The CDR3 bases are TGTGCCACCCAGTACCATTCCGAATCTTTCTTT. This translates into CATQYHSESFF.

The chain carries TRBV11-2 and TRBJ2-3; 10 bases are a match to TRBD2. This CDR3 comprises 16 residues. Trimming cost V 2 bases and J 1 base; bases outside gene matches: 3. CDR1 SGHAT and CDR2 FQNNGV come from the germline V gene. The CDR3 loop reads CASSLKRGGRTDTQYF. The CDR3 region has the DNA TGTGCCAGCAGCTTAAAGCGGGGGGGCCGCACAGATACGCAGTATTTT.

Worth noting for this clone: This specimen includes other DNA sequences encoding the same CDR3. The genes are TRBV4-3 and TRBJ2-6; no firm D call. Looked up from germline, CDR1 is LGHNA and CDR2 is YSLEER. Trimming shortened V by 0 bases and J by 0 bases, and 6 bases separated the two germline ends. The CDR3 is made up of 16 amino acids. CDR3 sequence: CASSQESGSGANVLTF. The CDR3 DNA reads TGCGCCAGCAGCCAAGAGTCAGGCTCTGGGGCCAACGTCCTGACTTTC.

The gene calls are TRBV7-9 and TRBJ2-1, with D hard to call. CDR1 is SEHNR and CDR2 is FQNEAQ in the germline V gene (reference sequence). Trimming shortened V by 2 bases and J by 9 bases, and 8 bases separated the two germline ends. This CDR3 has 12 amino acids. The CDR3 protein is CASSLRAIEQFF. DNA for the CDR3: TGTGCCAGCAGCTTAAGAGCCATTGAGCAGTTCTTC.